Below are 19 T cell receptor beta chains sequenced from a single sample in a study of Graves' ophthalmopathy and Graves' hyperthyroidism. RNA transcripts were the template, and TCR beta CDR3 regions were amplified from them. The first-round RT-PCR employed HTBI primers together with the Qiagen OneStep RT-PCR kit. A multiplex PCR was then performed as the second round. MiXCR, applied by TCRdb to the multiplex PCR reads, yields one record per CDR3 protein. The sample carries a few hundred thousand distinct CDR3 sequences, about 35% recorded once. Sequencing used peripheral blood or thyroid tissue (not recorded which). The receptors shown here come from an adult man with Graves' hyperthyroidism.

The CDR3: CSARDRRDNGNTIYF. For the CDR3, the DNA is TGCAGTGCTAGGGACAGGAGGGACAATGGAAACACCATATATTTT. This rearrangement joins TRBV20-1 to TRBJ1-3; TRBD1 matches at 7 bases. V was clipped by 3 bases and J by 3 bases; unmatched bases: 8. This CDR3 region has 15 residues. The germline CDR1 and CDR2 sequences are DFQATT and SNEGSKA (reference sequence).

The chain employs TRBV13 and TRBJ1-2; D is perhaps TRBD1 (5 bases). V was shortened by 6 bases and J by 0 bases, with 14 bases between the two germline ends. CDR3 length: 15 amino acids. Germline assignment: CDR1 PRHDT and CDR2 FYEKMQ (reference sequence). In DNA, the CDR3 is TGTGCCAGCAGGGATAGGGGAGTTCCTAACTATGGCTACACCTTC. Protein: CASRDRGVPNYGYTF.

This chain joins TRBV20-1 and TRBJ2-7; tentative D call: TRBD2 (5 bases). V was cut by 3 bases and J by 11 bases, with 11 bases left in between. The CDR3 spans 10 residues. Looked up from germline, CDR1 is DFQATT and CDR2 is SNEGSKA (reference sequence). CDR3 residues: CSASSRREYF. The CDR3 DNA reads TGCAGTGCTAGTTCTCGGCGGGAGTACTTC.

Ten or more counts support this clonotype. CDR3 amino acids: CSVEGRGDYGYTF. CDR3 sequence (DNA): TGCAGCGTTGAGGGCAGGGGGGACTATGGCTACACCTTC. This chain links TRBV29-1 with TRBJ1-2; 7 bases agree with TRBD1. The V segment lost 3 bases and the J segment 3 bases; nucleotides outside the gene matches: 4. This CDR3 spans 13 amino acids. Germline V gene lookup returns CDR1 SQVTM and CDR2 ANQGSEA.

V and J are TRBV7-2 and TRBJ2-1, with 8 bases matching TRBD2. The CDR3 is 15 residues long. Trimming at V came to 3 bases and at J to 4 bases, leaving 5 bases not matched to a gene. The germline V gene encodes CDR1 SGHTA and CDR2 FQGNSA. The DNA for the CDR3 is TGTGCCAGCAGCTTCGGACTAGCACGGTACAATGAGCAGTTCTTC. Its translation is CASSFGLARYNEQFF.

This clonotype showed up many times. The rearrangement uses TRBV5-6 and TRBJ2-2; 11 positions agree with TRBD2. CDR3 size: 17 residues. V lost 0 bases, J lost 2 bases, and 3 bases stayed unmatched. CDR1 SGHDT and CDR2 YYEEEE come from the germline V gene. CDR3 residues: CASSLEGLAENTGELFF. The CDR3 nucleotides read TGTGCCAGCAGCTTGGAGGGACTAGCGGAAAACACCGGGGAGCTGTTTTTT.

The chain recombines TRBV29-1 with TRBJ1-2, with 8 bases matching TRBD1. J was trimmed by 8 bases and V by 8 bases; bases with no gene match: 10. The CDR3 is made up of 12 amino acids. The V gene's germline CDR1 is SQVTM and CDR2 ANQGSEA. The CDR3 DNA is TGCAGCTTCGGGACAGGACCTAACGGCTACACCTTC. It is translated as CSFGTGPNGYTF.

V is TRBV3-1 and J is TRBJ1-2; D is unresolved. CDR1 and CDR2 (germline): LGHDT, YNNKEL (reference sequence). The V end was cut by 0 bases, the J end by 6 bases, with 20 bases between. The CDR3 is 17 amino acids. CDR3 in DNA: TGTGCCAGCAGCCAAGATCTAATTGCCAAGGGAGTAGATGGCTACACCTTC. This codes for CASSQDLIAKGVDGYTF.

The chain recombines TRBV9 with TRBJ1-1, with a tentative D call TRBD1 (6 bases). Germline V gene sequence: CDR1 SGDLS, CDR2 YYNGEE. CDR3 length: 14 residues. V was pared by 4 bases and J by 2 bases, with 12 bases between. CDR3 region: CASSQTGINTEAFF. In nucleotides, the CDR3 is TGTGCCAGCAGCCAAACAGGGATAAACACTGAAGCTTTCTTT.

This clonotype was detected many times. The rearrangement links TRBV6-1 to TRBJ1-2, with D possibly being TRBD1 (6 bases). Germline CDR1 MNHNS, CDR2 SASEGT. The CDR3 is made up of 16 amino acids. The ends were cut back, 4 bases at V and 2 bases at J, with 17 bases in the middle. The CDR3 spells CASSGVSAQGNYGYTF. CDR3 coding DNA: TGTGCCAGCAGTGGAGTTTCGGCACAGGGCAACTATGGCTACACCTTC.

The CDR3 reads CASSQEYATETQYF. CDR3 nucleotides: TGTGCCAGCAGCCAAGAGTACGCTACGGAGACCCAGTACTTC. The V gene is TRBV3-1, the J gene TRBJ2-5; D remains unclear. Trimming removed 0 bases at V and 5 bases at J, with 10 bases between. The length of the CDR3 is 14 residues. Germline V CDR1 and CDR2: LGHDT, YNNKEL (reference sequence).

There are many counts of this clonotype. The chain is built from TRBV29-1 and TRBJ2-7; no clear D. The CDR3 covers 12 residues. Trimming took off 6 bases at V and 3 bases at J, with 12 bases between the two ends. The V gene's germline CDR1 is SQVTM and CDR2 ANQGSEA. This chain's CDR3 is CSVSWDGYEQYF. The CDR3 nucleotides read TGCAGCGTCTCATGGGATGGCTACGAGCAGTACTTC.

The gene calls are TRBV10-3 and TRBJ1-5; D not resolved. The CDR3 has 15 amino acids. Trimming took 4 bases from V and 3 from J, leaving 13 bases between them. The germline CDR1 and CDR2 sequences are ENHRY and SYGVKD. The CDR3 DNA reads TGTGCCATCAGTGGTCCTAGCGGCTACAATCAGCCCCAGCATTTT. Protein sequence: CAISGPSGYNQPQHF.

The V gene is TRBV7-9, the J gene TRBJ2-2; no clear D gene. The V gene's germline CDR1 is SEHNR and CDR2 FQNEAQ (reference sequence). Trimming took off 11 bases at V and 6 bases at J, with 10 bases between the two ends. This CDR3 has 11 residues. CDR3 region: CAGTGAGELFF. CDR3 coding DNA: TGTGCCGGCACTGGGGCCGGGGAGCTGTTTTTT.

Note on this clonotype: This could be a read error, since a much larger clone is one nucleotide away. Written as DNA, the CDR3 is TGTGCCAGCAGCCAAACAGGGGGCTTTGCTTCACCCCCCCACTTT. Residues: CASSQTGGFASPPHF. The J gene is TRBJ1-6, the V gene TRBV5-6; 9 bases match TRBD1. Germline CDR1 SGHDT, CDR2 YYEEEE. This CDR3 is 15 amino acids long.

With regard to this clonotype: A read error may be the cause here, since a much bigger clone is one base away. V and J are TRBV20-1 and TRBJ1-3; D unclear. This CDR3 contains 13 residues. Trimming took 6 bases from V and 1 from J, leaving 10 bases between them. CDR1 DFQATT and CDR2 SNEGSKA come from the germline V gene (reference sequence). The CDR3 here is CSADTTSGNTIYF. CDR3 DNA: TGCAGTGCCGACACTACTTCTGGAAACACCATATATTTT.

The chain has TRBV7-3 and TRBJ2-7; no reliable D call. Looked up from germline, CDR1 is SGHTA and CDR2 is FQGTGA. V was trimmed by 5 bases and J by 1 base, leaving 21 bases between them. The CDR3 has 17 amino acids. The CDR3, as DNA: TGTGCCAGCAGCCAAGATTTGGTTTCGGGCGATTCCTACGAGCAGTACTTC. Translating it yields CASSQDLVSGDSYEQYF.

The chain employs TRBV7-3 and TRBJ2-3; D not resolved. Looked up from germline, CDR1 is SGHTA and CDR2 is FQGTGA. Trimming took off 5 bases at V and 6 bases at J, with 9 bases between the two ends. The CDR3 consists of 12 residues. CDR3 protein: CASSLLRDTQYF. The CDR3 region has the DNA TGTGCCAGCAGCCTACTCCGGGATACGCAGTATTTT.

This clonotype was observed a few times. This could be a read error, since a much larger clone is one nucleotide away. The chain carries TRBV6-5 and TRBJ1-6; 9 bases are shared with TRBD1. From germline, CDR1 is MNHEY and CDR2 SVGAGI. The V segment lost 7 bases and the J segment 0 bases; nucleotides outside the gene matches: 4. CDR3 length: 16 residues. CDR3 region: CASTETGGSYNSPLHF. The CDR3 region has the DNA TGTGCCAGCACCGAGACAGGGGGCTCCTATAATTCACCCCTCCACTTT.